Here is one T cell receptor (beta chain) with its context. There are 15 residues in the CDR3. Trimming pared 5 bases from V and 8 bases from J, leaving 19 bases between. Germline loops: CDR1 SGHTA, CDR2 FQGNSA. Sequencing relied on a cDNA template that was reverse transcribed from extracted RNA. Clones were sequenced by immunoSEQ multiplex PCR, and TCRdb holds only the in-frame ones, with some missing. This table has about 91,000 clones, 35% to 45% appearing once. These data originate in a study of CD8+ T cells in alopecia areata. The gene calls are TRBV7-2 and TRBJ2-1; D gene unclear. This clonotype was sampled from a human donor with alopecia areata. The sequenced material came from CD4+ T cells sorted from blood. Here the CDR3 DNA reads TGTGCCAGCAGCCCTCAGCTGGGGTCCGGCGATGAGCAGTTCTTC. Translated: CASSPQLGSGDEQFF.